What follows is one TCR beta chain and its context. Its antigen is currently unknown. The V end lost 5 bases, the J end lost 6 bases, and 17 bases lay between the germline ends. This CDR3 contains 14 residues. Germline lookup yields CDR1 SGHTA and CDR2 FQGNSA. Expressed TCRB transcripts were sequenced, since all the RNA that had been isolated was reverse transcribed. Generated by immunoSEQ multiplex PCR, the TCRdb table keeps only in-frame clones and is missing some. The sample has roughly 400,000 clones, roughly 15% seen once. The entry originates in a study of beta chain features in type 1 diabetes. Study-level results: People with Type 1 diabetes carried modestly yet significantly shorter TCRB CDR3s in all four CD4+ subsets. Overrepresentation of cells with high TCR expression could result from cDNA sequencing.

V is TRBV7-2 and J is TRBJ2-7; tentatively, D is TRBD1 (6 bases). The clonotype originates from a woman between 18 and 30 years old in good health. The specimen was naive CD4+ T cells from blood. The DNA of the CDR3 is TGTGCCAGCAGCCCCCGAAGACAGGACGGCGAGCAGTACTTC. It codes for CASSPRRQDGEQYF.